These T cell receptor beta chains were read from a single sample in a study of blood T cell repertoires in COVID-19. Clones were sequenced by immunoSEQ multiplex PCR, and TCRdb holds only the in-frame ones, with some missing. The sample holds 300,000 to 450,000 clones, roughly 90% seen once. The sequencing sample was made of PBMCs or T cells enriched from blood (not recorded which). The receptors were sampled from a woman aged 25 to 45 who had recovered from COVID-19. The CDR3 runs from the conserved cysteine through the conserved F or W. Each record gives: D gene, V gene, clone size, J gene, CDR3 length, CDR3 protein, CDR3 DNA. D genes are given only for firm matches. The size field is filled for only some rows; it gives once, few, many or a size class.

>-|TRBV2|once|TRBJ1-5|16
CASSGQPRGSNQPQHF
TGTGCCAGCAGTGGCCAACCTAGGGGAAGCAATCAGCCCCAGCATTTT
>-|TRBV7-2|few|TRBJ2-7|14
CASSLVFATYEQYF
TGTGCCAGCAGCTTAGTATTTGCTACCTACGAGCAGTACTTC
>-|TRBV7-6|few|TRBJ2-2|21
CASSLTAAKLAINANTGELFF
TGTGCCAGCAGCTTAACTGCGGCAAAGCTGGCAATCAACGCGAACACCGGGGAGCTGTTTTTT
>-|TRBV7-2|-|TRBJ2-1|16
CASSPRAGSSYNEQFF
TGTGCCAGCAGCCCCCGCGCGGGGAGCTCCTACAATGAGCAGTTCTTC
>-|TRBV9|-|TRBJ1-1|13
CASSVLENTEAFF
TGTGCCAGCAGCGTATTAGAGAACACTGAAGCTTTCTTT
>TRBD1|TRBV28|once|TRBJ1-6|17
CASTKIWGQPFNSPLHF
TGTGCCAGTACGAAAATTTGGGGACAGCCTTTTAATTCACCCCTCCACTTT
>-|TRBV5-6|-|TRBJ1-2|15
CASSLKPRGNYGYTF
TGTGCCAGCAGCCTGAAACCCAGGGGTAACTATGGCTACACCTTC
>TRBD1|TRBV19|-|TRBJ1-5|14
CASRQQGNNQPQHF
TGTGCCAGTAGACAACAGGGGAACAATCAGCCCCAGCATTTT
>-|TRBV5-6|-|TRBJ2-3|15
CASSLIEPGGDTQYF
TGTGCCAGCAGCTTGATTGAGCCGGGTGGAGATACGCAGTATTTT
>-|TRBV10-3|-|TRBJ1-1|15
CAISESNQGRTEAFF
TGTGCCATCAGTGAGTCGAACCAGGGAAGGACTGAAGCTTTCTTT
>-|TRBV27|-|TRBJ1-5|17
CASSLRGLQGSNQPQHF
TGTGCCAGCAGTCTACGGGGGTTGCAGGGAAGCAATCAGCCCCAGCATTTT
>-|TRBV6-5|-|TRBJ1-1|15
CATVPLAGISTEAFF
TGTGCCACCGTACCCTTGGCAGGGATTAGCACTGAAGCTTTCTTT
>TRBD1|TRBV9|-|TRBJ2-7|14
CASSVGGQPNEQYF
TGTGCCAGCAGCGTAGGGGGACAGCCCAACGAGCAGTACTTC
>-|TRBV7-9|-|TRBJ1-2|14
CATEPYELNYGYTF
TGTGCCACTGAACCATACGAACTGAACTATGGCTACACCTTC
>-|TRBV29-1|once|TRBJ1-2|11
CSASQGYGYTF
TGCAGCGCATCACAGGGTTACGGCTACACCTTC
>TRBD1|TRBV2|-|TRBJ1-1|14
CASRDRGGNTEAFF
TGTGCCAGCAGGGACAGGGGGGGGAACACTGAAGCTTTCTTT
>TRBD1|TRBV29-1|-|TRBJ2-5|13
CSAGQAATQTQYF
TGCAGCGCAGGACAGGCAGCTACTCAGACCCAGTACTTC
>-|TRBV6-1|-|TRBJ1-3|14
CASSERTERNTIYF
TGTGCCAGCAGTGAGAGGACAGAAAGAAACACCATATATTTT
>-|TRBV27|-|TRBJ1-1|13
CASSPPGNTEAFF
TGTGCCAGCAGTCCTCCGGGGAACACTGAAGCTTTCTTT
>-|TRBV6-6|-|TRBJ1-1|15
CASSTSTGDGTEAFF
-
>TRBD2|TRBV25-1|once|TRBJ2-5|11
CASSGEGTQYF
TGTGCCAGCAGTGGGGAGGGGACCCAGTACTTC
>TRBD2|TRBV27|-|TRBJ2-1|17
CASSWASGGAYPNEQFF
TGTGCCAGCAGTTGGGCTAGCGGGGGGGCTTACCCCAATGAGCAGTTCTTC
>TRBD1|TRBV30|-|TRBJ1-5|13
CAWRDRGLQPQHF
TGTGCCTGGAGGGACAGGGGGTTGCAGCCCCAGCATTTT
>TRBD2|TRBV5-4|once|TRBJ2-3|14
CASTRGVPPDTQYF
TGTGCCAGCACGCGGGGGGTCCCCCCAGATACGCAGTATTTT
>TRBD1|TRBV5-4|-|TRBJ1-2|14
CASSWPGTGRSYTF
TGTGCCAGCAGCTGGCCGGGGACAGGTCGGTCCTACACCTTC
>TRBD1|TRBV5-1|-|TRBJ1-6|17
CASSPTDRDSYNSPLHF
TGCGCCAGCAGCCCCACGGACAGGGACTCCTATAATTCACCCCTCCACTTT
>-|TRBV6-1|-|TRBJ1-2|16
CASSDDDTQGSYGYTF
TGTGCCAGCAGTGACGATGATACGCAGGGGTCCTATGGCTACACCTTC
>-|TRBV16|-|TRBJ1-2|15
CASTGNREASYGYTF
TGTGCCAGCACCGGAAACAGGGAAGCGAGCTATGGCTACACCTTC
>TRBD1|TRBV27|-|TRBJ1-2|13
CASSWTGNYGYTF
TGTGCCAGCAGTTGGACAGGGAACTATGGCTACACCTTC
>TRBD1|TRBV28|-|TRBJ2-5|14
CASSGTGNQETQYF
TGTGCCAGCAGTGGGACAGGGAATCAAGAGACCCAGTACTTC
>-|TRBV13|once|TRBJ2-7|13
CASLEAGFYEQYF
TGTGCCAGCTTAGAAGCGGGTTTCTACGAGCAGTACTTC
>TRBD2|TRBV2|-|TRBJ2-3|15
CASLTSGHFTDTQYF
TGTGCCAGCTTAACTAGCGGCCACTTCACAGATACGCAGTATTTT
>TRBD1|TRBV27|-|TRBJ1-2|16
CASSLSRQGANYGYTF
TGTGCCAGCAGTTTATCGAGACAGGGGGCTAACTATGGCTACACCTTC
>-|TRBV11-2|-|TRBJ2-5|13
CASSLDPSETQYF
TGTGCCAGCAGCTTAGACCCCTCGGAGACCCAGTACTTC
>TRBD2|TRBV30|-|TRBJ2-5|13
CACSDGGWETQYF
TGTGCCTGCTCAGACGGGGGGTGGGAGACCCAGTACTTC
>TRBD1|TRBV9|-|TRBJ1-4|19
CASSRIYGTGYATNEKLFF
TGTGCCAGCAGCCGTATTTACGGGACAGGGTATGCAACTAATGAAAAACTGTTTTTT
>TRBD1|TRBV6-2/TRBV6-3|-|TRBJ2-1|16
CASSYAGTGFPNEQFF
TGTGCCAGCAGTTACGCCGGGACAGGGTTTCCCAATGAGCAGTTCTTC
>-|TRBV5-1|-|TRBJ2-6|17
CASSLLRDSQAPNVLTF
TGCGCCAGCAGCTTGCTGAGAGACAGTCAGGCCCCCAACGTCCTGACTTTC